This TCR beta chain was observed in a study of Graves' ophthalmopathy and Graves' hyperthyroidism. CDR3 regions of TCR beta were amplified from RNA transcripts. RT-PCR with HTBI primers came first, then second-round multiplex PCR. TCRdb reanalysed the multiplex PCR reads using MiXCR and keeps one entry per CDR3 protein. Altogether 650,000 to 800,000 distinct CDR3 sequences are present, roughly two fifths being singletons, with the ten largest covering more than 2.5%. The V end lost 4 bases, the J end lost 0 bases, and 6 bases lay between the germline ends. The CDR3 is 12 amino acids. The germline CDR1 and CDR2 sequences are SQVTM and ANQGSEA.

The clonotype comes from an adult man with Graves' ophthalmopathy. The chain combines TRBV29-1 with TRBJ2-5, with D perhaps being TRBD1 or TRBD2 (5 bases each). The sequenced material came from peripheral blood. The CDR3 protein is CSVGGNQETQYF. The CDR3 bases are TGCAGCGTTGGGGGGAACCAAGAGACCCAGTACTTC.